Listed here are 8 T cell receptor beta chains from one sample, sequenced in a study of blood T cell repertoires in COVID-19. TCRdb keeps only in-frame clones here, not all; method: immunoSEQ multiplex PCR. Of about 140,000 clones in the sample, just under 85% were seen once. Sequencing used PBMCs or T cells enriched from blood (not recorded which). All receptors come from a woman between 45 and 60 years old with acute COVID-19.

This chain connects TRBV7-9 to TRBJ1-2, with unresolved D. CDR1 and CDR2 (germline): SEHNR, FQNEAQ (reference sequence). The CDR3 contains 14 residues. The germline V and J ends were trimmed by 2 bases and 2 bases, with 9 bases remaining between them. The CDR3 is CASSLIPVNYGYTF. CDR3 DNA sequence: TGTGCCAGCAGCTTAATCCCAGTGAACTATGGCTACACCTTC. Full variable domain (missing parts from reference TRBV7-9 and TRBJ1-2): DTGVSQNPRHKITKRGQNVTFRCDPISEHNRLYWYRQTLGQGPEFLTYFQNEAQLEKSRLLSDRFSAERPKGSFSTLEIQRTEQGDSAMYLCASSLIPVNYGYTFGSGTRLTVV.

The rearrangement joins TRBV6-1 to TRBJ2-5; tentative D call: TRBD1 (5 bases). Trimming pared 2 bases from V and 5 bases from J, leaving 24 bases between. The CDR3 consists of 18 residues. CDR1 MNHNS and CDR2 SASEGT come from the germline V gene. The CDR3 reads CASSELTGRGGRMETQYF. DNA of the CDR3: TGTGCCAGCAGTGAATTAACAGGTAGGGGCGGAAGGATGGAGACCCAGTACTTC.

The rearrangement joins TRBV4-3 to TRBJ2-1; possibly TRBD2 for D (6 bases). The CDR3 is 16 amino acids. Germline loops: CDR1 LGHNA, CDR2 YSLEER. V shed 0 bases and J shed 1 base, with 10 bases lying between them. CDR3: CASSQDHGSSYNEQFF. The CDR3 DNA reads TGCGCCAGCAGCCAAGATCACGGGAGTTCCTACAATGAGCAGTTCTTC.

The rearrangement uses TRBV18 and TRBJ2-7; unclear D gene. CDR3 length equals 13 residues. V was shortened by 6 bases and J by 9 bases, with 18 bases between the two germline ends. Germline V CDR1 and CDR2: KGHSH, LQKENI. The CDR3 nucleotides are TGTGCCAGCTCTCCCTCCGGCCTCCTAGGGCAGTACTTC. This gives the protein CASSPSGLLGQYF.

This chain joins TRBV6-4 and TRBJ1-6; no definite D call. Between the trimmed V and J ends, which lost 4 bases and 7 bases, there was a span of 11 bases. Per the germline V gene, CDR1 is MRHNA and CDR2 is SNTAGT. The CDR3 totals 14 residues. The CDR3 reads CASSVTPGNSPLHF. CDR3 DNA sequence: TGTGCCAGCAGTGTAACCCCGGGAAATTCACCCCTCCACTTT.

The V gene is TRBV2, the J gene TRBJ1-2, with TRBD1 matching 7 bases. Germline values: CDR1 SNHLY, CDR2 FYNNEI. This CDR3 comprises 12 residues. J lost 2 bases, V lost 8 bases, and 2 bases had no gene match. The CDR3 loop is CASRTGNYGYTF. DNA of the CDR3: TGTGCCAGCCGGACAGGCAACTATGGCTACACCTTC.

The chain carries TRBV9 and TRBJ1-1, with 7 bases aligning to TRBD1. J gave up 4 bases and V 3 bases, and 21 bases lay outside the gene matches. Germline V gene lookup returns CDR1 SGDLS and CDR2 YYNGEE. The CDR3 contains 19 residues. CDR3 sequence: CASSAPEQGTPSFGTEAFF. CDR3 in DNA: TGTGCCAGCAGCGCTCCAGAACAGGGGACTCCCTCGTTTGGCACTGAAGCTTTCTTT.

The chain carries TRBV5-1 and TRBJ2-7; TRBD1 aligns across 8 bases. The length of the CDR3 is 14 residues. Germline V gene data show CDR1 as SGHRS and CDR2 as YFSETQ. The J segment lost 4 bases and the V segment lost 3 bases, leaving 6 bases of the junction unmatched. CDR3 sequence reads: CASSSAGQGYEQYF. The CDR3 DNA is TGCGCCAGCAGCTCCGCTGGACAGGGTTACGAGCAGTACTTC. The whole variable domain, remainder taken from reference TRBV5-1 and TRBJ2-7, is KAGVTQTPRYLIKTRGQQVTLSCSPISGHRSVSWYQQTPGQGLQFLFEYFSETQRNKGNFPGRFSGRQFSNSRSEMNVSTLELGDSALYLCASSSAGQGYEQYFGPGTRLTVT.